These T cell receptor beta chains were read from a single sample in a study of Graves' ophthalmopathy and Graves' hyperthyroidism. TCRdb redid the calling of the multiplex PCR reads with MiXCR, one entry per CDR3 protein. The data contain 350,000 to 450,000 distinct CDR3 sequences, 15% to 20% of them singletons. The sequenced sample consisted of peripheral blood. The receptors were gathered from a woman younger than 35 with Graves' ophthalmopathy. CDR3s include the opening cysteine and the closing phenylalanine or tryptophan. D genes are given only for firm matches. The size entry is marked missing in some rows and otherwise reads once, few, many or a size class.

d_gene	j_gene	abundance	v_gene	CDR3nt	CDR3aa
.	TRBJ1-4	many	TRBV6-1	TGTGCCAGCAGTGAAGTCTTGGGTGAAAAACTGTTTTTT	CASSEVLGEKLFF
.	TRBJ1-1	.	TRBV6-5	TGTGCCAGCAGTTACTCGGCCAGCATTTCTGAAGCTTTCTTT	CASSYSASISEAFF
.	TRBJ2-7	many	TRBV4-1	TGCGCCAGCAGCCAAGTTCCGAGAAACTACGAGCAGTACTTC	CASSQVPRNYEQYF
.	TRBJ2-5	many	TRBV7-8	TGTGCCAGCAGCCCAAGGAGGGTCCCACAAGAGACCCAGTACTTC	CASSPRRVPQETQYF
.	TRBJ1-3	many	TRBV6-4	TGTGCCACCAAACTAAGGACAGTGAGACATCAGCGTGACACCATATATTTT	CATKLRTVRHQRDTIYF
.	TRBJ2-5	many	TRBV12-3/TRBV12-4	TGTGCCAGCAGTCCGGGCCGGGTAGGGGACTACTTC	CASSPGRVGDYF
.	TRBJ2-4	many	TRBV6-4	TGTGCCAGCAGCCGGTCGCGCCTGGCCAAAAACATTCAGTACTTC	CASSRSRLAKNIQYF
TRBD2	TRBJ2-5	.	TRBV7-3	TGTGCCAGCACTCCGGGACTAGCGGGAAAAGAGACCCAGTACTTC	CASTPGLAGKETQYF
TRBD1	TRBJ1-1	.	TRBV12-3/TRBV12-4	TGTGCCAGCAGTAGGGACAGGGTGACTGAAGCTTTCTTT	CASSRDRVTEAFF
.	TRBJ2-5	few	TRBV28	TGTGCCAGCAGTCTACTAGCTCCAGGGGGTCCACGTTGGGAGACCCAGTACTTC	CASSLLAPGGPRWETQYF
.	TRBJ2-7	many	TRBV30	TGTGCCTGGGGACAGACTGGAGAGCAGTACTTC	CAWGQTGEQYF
TRBD2	TRBJ2-5	many	TRBV7-2	TGTGCCAGCAGCTTAAGTCGGCTAGCGGGAGTAGGAGAGACCCAGTACTTC	CASSLSRLAGVGETQYF
TRBD2	TRBJ2-2	many	TRBV4-3	TGCGCCAGCAGTGTAGCGGGGGGTTACACCGGGGAGCTGTTTTTT	CASSVAGGYTGELFF
.	TRBJ1-1	many	TRBV28	TGTGCCAGCAGTTTTCGGCAGGGTGGGACTGAAGCTTTCTTT	CASSFRQGGTEAFF
TRBD1	TRBJ2-4	few	TRBV5-1	TGCGCCAGCAGCTTGGTAACCGGGACAGGGGACTTAGCCAAAAACATTCAGTACTTC	CASSLVTGTGDLAKNIQYF
.	TRBJ2-2	many	TRBV28	TGTGCCAGCAGCTCCGGGACCAAGTCTTCCGGGGAGCTGTTTTTT	CASSSGTKSSGELFF
.	TRBJ1-5	few	TRBV27	TGTGCCAGCAGCAAAGGGGGTCAGCCCCAGCATTTT	CASSKGGQPQHF
TRBD2	TRBJ2-5	many	TRBV29-1	TGCAGCGTTGATAATCTAGCGGGAGGGGGTCGAAGAGAGACCCAGTACTTC	CSVDNLAGGGRRETQYF
TRBD1	TRBJ2-7	many	TRBV5-1	TGCGCCAGCAGCACCGCAGGGGGCGCGAACGAGCAGTACTTC	CASSTAGGANEQYF
.	TRBJ2-5	many	TRBV5-1	TGCGCCAGCAGCTTGGTCAGCTTGGGAGAGACCCAGTACTTC	CASSLVSLGETQYF
TRBD1	TRBJ2-5	.	TRBV6-1	TGTGCCAGCAGTGAAGAAGGGGGACAGATGGAGACCCAGTACTTC	CASSEEGGQMETQYF
.	TRBJ2-7	many	TRBV6-5	TGTGCCAGCAGTTACGGGGTTACCTACGAGCAGTACTTC	CASSYGVTYEQYF
.	TRBJ1-1	many	TRBV5-1	TGCGCCAGCAGCTGGGGACCCTTCAGGAACACTGAAGCTTTCTTT	CASSWGPFRNTEAFF
.	TRBJ2-7	many	TRBV11-2	TGTGCCAGCAGCTTCCCGGGATCCCACGAGCAGTACTTC	CASSFPGSHEQYF
TRBD1	TRBJ2-7	.	TRBV7-9	TGTGCCAGCACCCGGTGGGACAGGTACTACGAGCAGTACTTC	CASTRWDRYYEQYF
TRBD1	TRBJ1-2	.	TRBV20-1	TGCAGTGCTAGAATGGGACAGGGTAATTATGGCTACACCTTC	CSARMGQGNYGYTF
.	TRBJ2-7	.	TRBV12-3/TRBV12-4	TGTGCCAGCAGTACGACCCGGCAAGAGCAGTACTTC	CASSTTRQEQYF
.	TRBJ1-3	.	TRBV11-2	TGTGCCAGCAGCCTGAGTGGCTCGAACTCTGGAAACACCATATATTTT	CASSLSGSNSGNTIYF
TRBD1	TRBJ2-7	many	TRBV6-1	TGTGCCAGCAGATTGGACAGGGCCCCCTACGAGCAGTACTTC	CASRLDRAPYEQYF
TRBD2	TRBJ2-3	many	TRBV6-1	TGTGCCAGCACCCTTCCTAGCGGTGGCACAGATACGCAGTATTTT	CASTLPSGGTDTQYF
.	TRBJ2-7	many	TRBV7-2	TGTGCCAGCAGTTTTGATAGCATTCCCACCTACGAGCAGTACTTC	CASSFDSIPTYEQYF
TRBD2	TRBJ2-7	many	TRBV6-2/TRBV6-3	TGTGCCAGCACCGAGCGGGGGAGCTACGAGCAGTACTTC	CASTERGSYEQYF
.	TRBJ1-6	.	TRBV28	TGTGCCAGCAGTTCCCCCGATAGCTTTTCACCCCTCCACTTT	CASSSPDSFSPLHF
TRBD1	TRBJ2-7	many	TRBV30	TGTGCCTGGAGTGTGGACAGGGGGAGCTCCTACGAGCAGTACTTC	CAWSVDRGSSYEQYF
.	TRBJ2-7	.	TRBV10-3	TGTGCCATCAGTGGTAAAGCCTCCTACGAGCAGTACTTC	CAISGKASYEQYF
.	TRBJ2-7	many	TRBV2	TGTGCCACTCAAGGAGGAGGCGAGCAGTACTTC	CATQGGGEQYF
.	TRBJ1-3	many	TRBV5-1	TGCGCCAGCACCCGGGGCATCTCTGGAAACACCATATATTTT	CASTRGISGNTIYF
.	TRBJ2-7	many	TRBV11-2	TGTGCCAGCAGCTTAGGTGGGTCGGGGAGGACCTTCTACGAGCAGTACTTC	CASSLGGSGRTFYEQYF
TRBD1	TRBJ2-7	many	TRBV12-3/TRBV12-4	TGTGCCAGCACCCGACAGGGGGCGGCCTACGAGCAGTACTTC	CASTRQGAAYEQYF
.	TRBJ2-5	many	TRBV7-3	TGTGCCAGCAGCCTGAGTGCCCCGGGGACCCAGTACTTC	CASSLSAPGTQYF
TRBD1	TRBJ2-5	many	TRBV6-5	TGTGCCAGCAGTTCGGGACAGGGAGGACGAGAGACCCAGTACTTC	CASSSGQGGRETQYF
.	TRBJ1-1	.	TRBV2	TGTGCCAGCAGTGACGCTGGGGGGAGAGACACTGAAGCTTTCTTT	CASSDAGGRDTEAFF
TRBD2	TRBJ2-3	many	TRBV9	TGTGCCAGCAGCGGCGGGGGTCGGAGCACAGATACGCAGTATTTT	CASSGGGRSTDTQYF
TRBD2	TRBJ2-2	many	TRBV10-2	TGCGCCAGCGGGACTAGCGGGGGGCCCAACACCGGGGAGCTGTTTTTT	CASGTSGGPNTGELFF
TRBD1	TRBJ2-7	few	TRBV18	TGTGCCAGCTCACCACCGGACAGGACGAATTACGAGCAGTACTTC	CASSPPDRTNYEQYF
TRBD1	TRBJ2-7	many	TRBV5-1	TGCGCCAGCAGCTTAAGTCACAGGGGCTACGAGCAGTACTTC	CASSLSHRGYEQYF
TRBD1	TRBJ1-6	many	TRBV19	TGTGCCACCCAAGACAGGGTTGGCTCCTATAATTCACCCCTCCACTTT	CATQDRVGSYNSPLHF
.	TRBJ2-1	many	TRBV28	TGTGCCAGCAGCCGGACTAAGGGCAATGAGCAGTTCTTC	CASSRTKGNEQFF
.	TRBJ2-4	few	TRBV19	TGTGCCAGTAGTATAGGCTCGCTCAACATTCAGTACTTC	CASSIGSLNIQYF
.	TRBJ1-1	many	TRBV24-1	TGTGCCACCAGTGGGACCGGGCTCTGGGCTGAAGCTTTCTTT	CATSGTGLWAEAFF
.	TRBJ1-1	many	TRBV27	TGTGCCAGTGGACGGGCGTTCACTGAAGCTTTCTTT	CASGRAFTEAFF
.	TRBJ2-7	.	TRBV15	TGTGCCACCAGCAGTCGGGACAAAAACACCTACGAGCAGTACTTC	CATSSRDKNTYEQYF
.	TRBJ2-7	many	TRBV7-9	TGTGCCAGCAGCTCGGAACCCTCCTACGAGCAGTACTTC	CASSSEPSYEQYF
.	TRBJ1-1	.	TRBV7-8	TGTGCCAGCAGCTTCACAACAGGAATTGAAGCTTTCTTT	CASSFTTGIEAFF